This T cell receptor (beta chain) stems from a study of blood T cell repertoires in COVID-19. On the study more broadly: Sample material is recorded as cDNA or gDNA derived from T cells, B-cell-depleted T cells, or PBMCs.

Method: immunoSEQ multiplex PCR; TCRdb's copy keeps in-frame clones and lacks some. The sample records about 150,000 clones, 84% being singletons. Trimming left V 2 bases short and J 1 base short, with 9 bases between. In germline, CDR1 is SGDLS, CDR2 YYNGEE. CDR3 length equals 14 residues. The TCR sequence derives from a woman in her fifties or sixties with acute or convalescent COVID-19. The chain couples TRBV9 to TRBJ1-1, with a tentative D call TRBD1 (6 bases). The sequenced material came from peripheral blood. CDR3 in DNA: TGTGCCAGCAGCGTGGCAGGGGAGAACACTGAAGCTTTCTTT. Translated, it gives CASSVAGENTEAFF.